This TCR beta chain derives from a study of cytomegalovirus exposure and HLA in healthy donors. This PCR relied on a set of 60 Vbeta primers and 13 Jbeta primers. Clones were sequenced by immunoSEQ multiplex PCR, and TCRdb holds only the in-frame ones, with some missing. This sample has approximately 79,000 clones, with around 70% found just once. The CDR3 sequence is 17 residues long. Per the germline V gene, CDR1 is SGHRS and CDR2 is YFSETQ. Between the trimmed V and J ends, which lost 0 bases and 0 bases, there was a span of 13 bases. A note on this clone: What it binds is unknown.

Study findings and constraints: Later findings reportedly placed an Asian-associated ancestry cluster below the roughly 700-donor mean for N-insertions.

This chain links TRBV5-1 with TRBJ2-1; a weak D match, TRBD2 (6 bases). Sequenced sample: PBMCs. This sequence originates from a man aged 35 to 55 in good health and CMV-seropositive. The chain's CDR3 is CASSLAGAGSSYNEQFF. The CDR3 coding sequence is TGCGCCAGCAGCTTGGCCGGGGCGGGGAGCTCCTACAATGAGCAGTTCTTC.